The entry below describes one T cell receptor beta chain. The data were obtained in a study of blood T cell repertoires in COVID-19. Study as a whole: There were acute and convalescent COVID-19 samples, and they came from the United States, Italy and Spain.

V lost 3 bases, J lost 6 bases, and 3 bases stayed unmatched. CDR3 length: 13 residues. Germline V lookup: CDR1 LGHDT, CDR2 YNNKEL (reference sequence). Methods used by the authors: How many nucleated cells were present was estimated from reference gene primer amplification. Data came from immunoSEQ multiplex PCR; TCRdb stores just in-frame clones and leaves some out. Clone size and V and J calls were adopted from that table, with D and trimming inferred from the DNA. The sample carries 250,000 to 300,000 clones, roughly nine tenths recorded once. This sequence joins TRBV3-1 (or the pseudogene TRBV3-2) and TRBJ1-2; 8 bases fit TRBD1. The TCR sequence derives from a woman under 40 with COVID-19, enrolled during active disease. Material: peripheral blood. CDR3 nucleotides: TGTGCCAGCAGCCACCGACAGGGGAATGGCTACACCTTC. Translation: CASSHRQGNGYTF.